Shown below are 32 T cell receptor beta chains from a single sample sequenced in a study of blood T cell repertoires in COVID-19. TCRdb keeps only in-frame clones here, not all; method: immunoSEQ multiplex PCR. In the table there are fewer than 90,000 clones, about 80% of which are singletons. The material sequenced was peripheral blood. The receptor source for this set is a woman older than 75 with acute or convalescent COVID-19.

The chain employs TRBV5-6 and TRBJ1-2, with unresolved D. The V end was cut by 0 bases, the J end by 4 bases, with 13 bases between. Germline-derived CDR1 and CDR2 are SGHDT and YYEEEE. The CDR3 loop spans 15 amino acids. The DNA of the CDR3 is TGTGCCAGCAGCTTGGGCTCGCGACTGAGCTATGGCTACACCTTC. Its protein product is CASSLGSRLSYGYTF.

CDR3 DNA sequence: TGTGCCAGCACGATCCAGACTAGCGGGGGGTCCTCTTCCTACGAGCAGTACTTC. Its translation is CASTIQTSGGSSSYEQYF. The chain uses TRBV7-2 and TRBJ2-7, with 13 bases identical to TRBD2. The CDR3 is made up of 18 amino acids. Losses at the gene ends were 7 bases for V and 1 base for J; bases not matched to a gene: 13. Germline assignment: CDR1 SGHTA and CDR2 FQGNSA.

The V and J genes are TRBV5-1 and TRBJ2-2, with 7 positions matching TRBD2. The CDR3 sequence is 14 residues long. Germline CDR1 reads SGHRS; CDR2 reads YFSETQ. V trimming: 0 bases; J trimming: 4 bases; junction bases outside the gene matches: 0. The CDR3 is CASSLGTSTGELFF. In DNA, the CDR3 is TGCGCCAGCAGCTTGGGGACTAGCACCGGGGAGCTGTTTTTT.

The rearrangement joins TRBV5-1 to TRBJ1-3, with 8 positions matching TRBD1. V shed 6 bases, J shed 1 base, and the junction held 9 bases outside the gene matches. This CDR3 has 16 amino acids. CDR1 is SGHRS and CDR2 is YFSETQ in the germline V gene. The CDR3 protein is CASTGTGGGSGNTIYF. CDR3 coding DNA: TGCGCCAGCACCGGGACAGGAGGGGGTTCTGGAAACACCATATATTTT.

This clone occurred a few times. The rearrangement links TRBV3-1 (or the pseudogene TRBV3-2) to TRBJ2-1, with 8 bases aligning to TRBD2. V trimming: 3 bases; J trimming: 3 bases; junction bases outside the gene matches: 4. CDR1 and CDR2 from the germline V gene are LGHDT and YNNKEL (reference sequence). The CDR3 extends over 15 amino acids. CDR3 sequence reads: CASSQRAGGYNEQFF. DNA of the CDR3: TGTGCCAGCAGCCAGCGGGCGGGAGGCTACAATGAGCAGTTCTTC.

V usage is TRBV5-1 and J usage is TRBJ2-2, with D possibly being TRBD1 (5 bases). There are 16 residues in the CDR3. CDR1 and CDR2 (germline): SGHRS, YFSETQ. Trimming shortened V by 0 bases and J by 2 bases, and 11 bases separated the two germline ends. CDR3 sequence reads: CASSLGSQGNTGELFF. The DNA for the CDR3 is TGCGCCAGCAGCTTGGGGTCCCAGGGTAACACCGGGGAGCTGTTTTTT.

The chain employs TRBV6-5 and TRBJ1-1, with TRBD1 matching over 7 bases. V lost 2 bases, J lost 7 bases, and 4 bases stayed unmatched. The CDR3 has 13 amino acids. Germline V gene lookup returns CDR1 MNHEY and CDR2 SVGAGI. CDR3 sequence: CASSYETGSEAFF. Here the CDR3 DNA reads TGTGCCAGCAGTTACGAGACAGGGAGTGAAGCTTTCTTT.

V and J are TRBV7-9 and TRBJ2-1, with 14 bases identical to TRBD2. Trimming took 5 bases from V and 8 from J; bases not matched to a gene: 11. The CDR3 runs to 17 residues. Germline assignment: CDR1 SEHNR and CDR2 FQNEAQ (reference sequence). The chain's CDR3 is CASSRGLAGGKRDEQFF. CDR3 sequence (DNA): TGTGCCAGCAGCCGAGGACTAGCGGGAGGAAAAAGGGATGAGCAGTTCTTC.

This clone came up once. Different DNA sequences within this sample yield the same CDR3. V is TRBV18 and J is TRBJ1-5; the D gene is possibly TRBD1 (6 bases). Germline-derived CDR1 and CDR2 are KGHSH and LQKENI. Between the trimmed V and J ends, which lost 4 bases and 4 bases, there was a span of 8 bases. The length of the CDR3 is 13 residues. CDR3 sequence (DNA): TGTGCCAGCTCACGACAGGATAATCAGCCCCAGCATTTT. Translating gives CASSRQDNQPQHF.

The chain uses TRBV6-5 and TRBJ1-5; possibly TRBD1 for D (6 bases). Between the trimmed V and J ends, which lost 6 bases and 0 bases, there was a span of 9 bases. CDR1 is MNHEY, CDR2 SVGAGI, per germline. This CDR3 spans 14 amino acids. The DNA for the CDR3 is TGTGCCAGCAGGGACAGCGATAGCAATCAGCCCCAGCATTTT. Translation: CASRDSDSNQPQHF.

Only a few counts were recorded for this clone. CDR3 region: CASSTDGQGLLSGANVLTF. Here the CDR3 DNA reads TGTGCCAGTAGTACAGACGGACAGGGGCTCCTCTCTGGGGCCAACGTCCTGACTTTC. The rearrangement joins TRBV19 to TRBJ2-6; 9 bases match TRBD1. Germline CDR1 and CDR2: LNHDA and SQIVND (reference sequence). The V and J ends lost 4 bases and 0 bases, in that order; junction bases with no gene match: 10. There are 19 residues in the CDR3.

J is TRBJ1-1 and V is TRBV7-2; 9 bases agree with TRBD1. V shed 7 bases, J shed 2 bases, and the junction held 11 bases outside the gene matches. This CDR3 contains 16 residues. Per the germline V gene, CDR1 is SGHTA and CDR2 is FQGNSA. CDR3: CASNEQGAVTNTEAFF. The DNA of the CDR3 is TGTGCCAGCAACGAACAGGGGGCGGTAACAAACACTGAAGCTTTCTTT.

This chain joins TRBV30 and TRBJ1-6, with TRBD1 identical over 12 bases. CDR3 length: 14 amino acids. Germline CDR1 GTSNPN, CDR2 SVGIG (reference sequence). The junction had 4 bases not matched to a gene; V was cut back by 4 bases and J by 9 bases. CDR3 amino acids: CAWIGGQGASPLHF. The DNA of the CDR3 is TGTGCCTGGATAGGGGGACAGGGGGCTTCACCCCTCCACTTT.

V gene TRBV4-1 combines with J gene TRBJ1-5; possible D gene TRBD1, 6 bases. V was shortened by 0 bases and J by 7 bases, with 13 bases between the two germline ends. The CDR3 runs to 15 residues. The V gene's germline CDR1 is MGHRA and CDR2 YSYEKL. In nucleotides, the CDR3 is TGCGCCAGCAGCCAAGACGAGGGGGTGAGACAGCCCCAGCATTTT. Translating it yields CASSQDEGVRQPQHF.

The rearrangement uses TRBV10-3 and TRBJ2-3, with 8 bases identical to TRBD2. V was clipped by 8 bases and J by 1 base; unmatched bases: 8. There are 15 residues in the CDR3. The germline V gene encodes CDR1 ENHRY and CDR2 SYGVKD. The CDR3 nucleotides read TGTGCCATCGGGGGGCGGGAGGAGGGCACAGATACGCAGTATTTT. Its protein product is CAIGGREEGTDTQYF.

The chain carries TRBV14 and TRBJ2-3; D ambiguous. Trimming shortened V by 6 bases and J by 2 bases, and 9 bases separated the two germline ends. The CDR3 runs to 13 residues. CDR1 and CDR2 from the germline V gene are SGHDN and FVKESK. Here the CDR3 reads CASRFRPTDTQYF. The CDR3 bases are TGTGCCAGCAGATTCAGGCCCACAGATACGCAGTATTTT.

Notes on this clone: The sample has other DNA sequences that encode this CDR3 too. The chain links TRBV7-2 to TRBJ2-6; possibly TRBD1 for D (5 bases). V was trimmed by 4 bases and J by 4 bases, leaving 11 bases between them. Germline assignment: CDR1 SGHTA and CDR2 FQGNSA. This CDR3 has 15 residues. CDR3 nucleotides: TGTGCCAGCAGCTCCCAGGGTACGGGGGCCAACGTCCTGACTTTC. Translated, it gives CASSSQGTGANVLTF.

The CDR3 protein is CASSRAGNTEAFF. For the CDR3, the DNA is TGCGCCAGCAGCCGGGCGGGGAACACTGAAGCTTTCTTT. The chain combines TRBV5-1 with TRBJ1-1; D uncertain. Germline CDR1 reads SGHRS; CDR2 reads YFSETQ. V lost 4 bases and J 1 base, leaving 8 bases between the germline ends. This CDR3 contains 13 residues.

The chain links TRBV18 to TRBJ2-7; 9 bases are a match to TRBD1. CDR1 and CDR2 from the germline V gene are KGHSH and LQKENI. The junction had 5 bases not matched to a gene; V was cut back by 6 bases and J by 5 bases. The CDR3 contains 13 residues. CDR3 in amino acids: CASSFDRGNEQYF. CDR3 in DNA: TGTGCCAGCTCCTTCGACAGGGGGAACGAGCAGTACTTC.

The V and J genes are TRBV6-2 or TRBV6-3 and TRBJ1-2, with a weak D call TRBD1 (6 bases). Germline CDR1 MNHEY, CDR2 SVGEGT. The CDR3 spans 13 residues. With 4 bases removed from V and 8 bases from J, the gap between germline ends came to 14 bases. CDR3 protein: CASSSGGARGYTF. CDR3 coding DNA: TGTGCCAGCAGTTCGGGGGGCGCGAGAGGCTACACCTTC.

The V gene is TRBV7-2, the J gene TRBJ1-2, with D perhaps TRBD1 (5 bases). The V gene lost 3 bases and the J gene lost 4 bases, with 21 bases spanning the gap. Per the germline V gene, CDR1 is SGHTA and CDR2 is FQGNSA. The CDR3 length is 17 residues. Written as DNA, the CDR3 is TGTGCCAGCAGCTTTGTCCTGGGAAGAGGGACTCCCTATGGCTACACCTTC. Residues: CASSFVLGRGTPYGYTF.

The chain carries TRBV27 and TRBJ2-7; D is uncertain. V gave up 8 bases and J gave up 0 bases, with 11 bases separating them. The germline CDR1 and CDR2 sequences are MNHEY and SMNVEV (reference sequence). The CDR3 has 13 amino acids. This CDR3 reads CASSPANSYEQYF. The CDR3 DNA follows: TGTGCCAGCTCCCCAGCGAACTCCTACGAGCAGTACTTC.

The rearrangement joins TRBV11-1 to TRBJ1-1, with 7 bases aligning to TRBD1. The CDR3 spans 16 residues. V dropped 5 bases and J dropped 0; count of bases not matched to a gene: 9. Germline V gene sequence: CDR1 SGHAT, CDR2 FQDESV (reference sequence). CDR3 protein: CASSKGTARLNTEAFF. The CDR3 bases are TGTGCCAGCAGCAAAGGGACAGCTAGATTGAACACTGAAGCTTTCTTT.

J is TRBJ1-2 and V is TRBV20-1; tentative D call: TRBD1 (6 bases). Trimming pared 3 bases from V and 8 bases from J, leaving 19 bases between. Germline CDR1 reads DFQATT; CDR2 reads SNEGSKA (reference sequence). The CDR3 consists of 14 residues. CDR3 nucleotide sequence: TGCAGTGCTAGTAGGCAGGACAGCCCGCGGGGCTACACCTTC. Residues: CSASRQDSPRGYTF.

The chain combines TRBV18 with TRBJ2-5; 9 bases fit TRBD1. V trimming: 5 bases; J trimming: 1 base; junction bases outside the gene matches: 8. The CDR3 is 16 residues long. Germline V lookup: CDR1 KGHSH, CDR2 LQKENI. The DNA of the CDR3 is TGTGCCAGCTCAGTTGGGACAGGGATCTTCCAAGAGACCCAGTACTTC. Translation: CASSVGTGIFQETQYF.

The rearrangement uses TRBV7-8 and TRBJ2-5; the match to TRBD2 covers 9 bases. Germline loops: CDR1 SGHVS, CDR2 FQNEAQ. This CDR3 contains 18 residues. The V gene end was trimmed by 4 bases and the J gene end by 1 base; junction bases not matched to a gene: 13. The CDR3 region has the DNA TGTGCCAGCAGCTCGAGGGGGACTAGCTCGACTCTCCAAGAGACCCAGTACTTC. Translating it yields CASSSRGTSSTLQETQYF.

The V gene is TRBV20-1, the J gene TRBJ2-3, with D uncertain. The CDR3 totals 11 residues. Germline CDR1 reads DFQATT; CDR2 reads SNEGSKA (reference sequence). Trimming took 7 bases from V and 4 from J, leaving 9 bases between them. CDR3 residues: CSVLVADTQYF. CDR3 sequence (DNA): TGCAGTGTCCTAGTGGCAGATACGCAGTATTTT.

This clone was picked up one time. The chain carries TRBV19 and TRBJ1-5, with 7 bases fitting TRBD1. After removal of 7 bases from V and 2 bases from J, the junction contained 17 bases not matched to a gene. The CDR3 extends over 18 amino acids. Germline lookup yields CDR1 LNHDA and CDR2 SQIVND (reference sequence). CDR3 amino acids: CASKVLTGMGRGNQPQHF. The CDR3 DNA sequence: TGTGCCAGTAAGGTCCTGACAGGGATGGGAAGGGGCAATCAGCCCCAGCATTTT.

CDR3 sequence reads: CASSSPGLETQYF. The CDR3 nucleotides read TGTGCCAGCAGTTCACCGGGTTTAGAGACCCAGTACTTC. The V and J genes are TRBV12-3 or TRBV12-4 and TRBJ2-5; D remains ambiguous. The CDR3 covers 13 residues. The V end lost 4 bases, the J end lost 4 bases, and 10 bases lay between the germline ends.

The chain joins TRBV21-1 to TRBJ1-5. TRBV21-1 is reported as a pseudogene. The CDR3 contains 15 residues. This CDR3 is CATNRGFGKEQPQHF. The CDR3 DNA reads TGTGCCACCAACCGAGGGTTCGGGAAAGAACAGCCCCAGCATTTT.

This clone has only a few counts. A junction end diverges from the germline sequence, so it may reflect a read error. The chain joins TRBV5-6 to TRBJ2-3; D perhaps matches TRBD2 (6 bases). Germline CDR1 is SGHDT and CDR2 is YYEEEE. The CDR3 loop spans 13 amino acids. The DNA for the CDR3 is TGTGCCAGCAGATTGGTGAGCGGGGATACGCAGTATTTT. This gives the protein CASRLVSGDTQYF. Together with reference TRBV5-6 and TRBJ2-3, the CDR3 gives the full variable domain: DAGVTQSPTHLIKTRGQQVTLRCSPKSGHDTVSWYQQALGQGPQFIFQYYEEEERQRGNFPDRFSGHQFPNYSSELNVNALLLGDSALYLCASRLVSGDTQYFGPGTRLTVL.

The V and J genes are TRBV21-1 and TRBJ2-3; the D call in the table, TRBD1, was not verified against the DNA. TRBV21-1 represents a pseudogene. This CDR3 spans 18 amino acids. The CDR3 DNA is TGTGCCAGCAGCAAAGTACCACCAGGGACACAAGCCTCAGATACGCAGTATTTT. Amino acid sequence: CASSKVPPGTQASDTQYF.